The next 17 T cell receptor beta chains were all read from a single sample in a study of follicular helper T cells after annual influenza vaccination. Here immunoSEQ multiplex PCR was the method, and the copy in TCRdb shows in-frame clones only, minus some. The data show about 13,000 clones, just under 85% seen once. Time point given: 2014-2015 season, pre-vaccination. The specimen was CXCR5- memory CD4+ T cells sorted from blood, collected on the day of influenza vaccination. Every receptor here comes from an adult who received the influenza vaccine.

The chain links TRBV4-1 to TRBJ2-4; no clear D gene. V lost 1 base to trimming and J lost 4 bases, with 14 bases between them. The germline V gene has CDR1 MGHRA and CDR2 YSYEKL. The CDR3 is made up of 16 amino acids. Here the CDR3 reads CASSQVSALIKNIQYF. The CDR3, as DNA: TGCGCCAGCAGCCAAGTGTCGGCCCTAATAAAAAACATTCAGTACTTC.

The genes are TRBV28 and TRBJ2-7; D possibly corresponds to TRBD2 (5 bases). In germline, CDR1 is MDHEN, CDR2 SYDVKM. The germline V and J ends were trimmed by 2 bases and 1 base, with 9 bases remaining between them. The CDR3 runs 14 residues. DNA for the CDR3: TGTGCCAGCAGTTTAGAGGGCGGTTCCTACGAGCAGTACTTC. The encoded protein is CASSLEGGSYEQYF.

The rearrangement joins TRBV30 to TRBJ2-5; D is unresolved. CDR1 and CDR2 (germline): GTSNPN, SVGIG (reference sequence). V gave up 1 base and J gave up 5 bases, with 11 bases separating them. The CDR3 totals 13 residues. For the CDR3, the DNA is TGTGCCTGGAGTGAAGGGCTCCGGGAGACCCAGTACTTC. This sequence encodes CAWSEGLRETQYF.

The chain recombines TRBV15 with TRBJ1-2; weak D call: TRBD1 (5 bases). Trimming removed 0 bases from V and 4 bases from J, with 12 bases in between. In germline, CDR1 is LNHNV, CDR2 YYDKDF (reference sequence). This CDR3 contains 15 residues. The CDR3 coding sequence is TGTGCCACCAGCAGAGATCGTAGGGGTGGCTATGGCTACACCTTC. This gives the protein CATSRDRRGGYGYTF.

V and J are TRBV30 and TRBJ2-1; 11 bases agree with TRBD2. Germline CDR1 is GTSNPN and CDR2 is SVGIG (reference sequence). The V gene end was trimmed by 3 bases and the J gene end by 5 bases; junction bases not matched to a gene: 3. The CDR3 loop spans 14 amino acids. The CDR3 nucleotides are TGTGCCTGGAGCCTAGCGGGGGGCCACAATGAGCAGTTCTTC. Encoded protein: CAWSLAGGHNEQFF. Based on the CDR3 plus reference TRBV30 and TRBJ2-1, the full variable domain is SQTIHQWPATLVQPVGSPLSLECTVEGTSNPNLYWYRQAAGRGLQLLFYSVGIGQISSEVPQNLSASRPQDRQFILSSKKLLLSDSGFYLCAWSLAGGHNEQFFGPGTRLTVL.

Only a few counts were recorded for this clone. The gene calls are TRBV2 and TRBJ2-7; D remains unclear. V dropped 6 bases and J dropped 0 bases, with 12 bases sitting between them. Germline V lookup: CDR1 SNHLY, CDR2 FYNNEI. This CDR3 has 14 residues. In nucleotides, the CDR3 is TGTGCCAGCAGCGTATACTCGTTCTCCTACGAGCAGTACTTC. It yields the protein CASSVYSFSYEQYF.

The chain joins TRBV4-1 to TRBJ2-1; 8 positions agree with TRBD2. The germline gives CDR1 MGHRA, CDR2 YSYEKL. The CDR3 covers 16 residues. Trimming took 5 bases from V and 4 from J; bases not matched to a gene: 10. In DNA form, the CDR3 reads TGCGCCAGCAGCTTTGGACTAGCCCGGTTGTACAATGAGCAGTTCTTC. Residues: CASSFGLARLYNEQFF.

There are a few counts of this clone. The chain has TRBV11-2 and TRBJ2-7; 8 bases are a match to TRBD1. This CDR3 is built from 15 residues. CDR1 is SGHAT, CDR2 FQNNGV, per germline. Unmatched junction bases numbered 6, after V lost 2 bases and J lost 3 bases. The CDR3 is CASSLSSGGSYEQYF. The CDR3 DNA follows: TGTGCCAGCAGCTTATCCTCAGGGGGCAGCTACGAGCAGTACTTC.

V usage is TRBV19 and J usage is TRBJ1-3; no clear D. CDR1 and CDR2 from the germline V gene are LNHDA and SQIVND (reference sequence). The length of the CDR3 is 14 residues. V lost 3 bases and J lost 0, with 6 bases in between. This chain's CDR3 is CASSMEGSGNTIYF. Written as DNA, the CDR3 is TGTGCCAGTAGTATGGAGGGCTCTGGAAACACCATATATTTT.

This rearrangement joins TRBV2 to TRBJ2-5; D unresolved. The CDR3 has 13 residues. Looked up from germline, CDR1 is SNHLY and CDR2 is FYNNEI. Trimming left V 8 bases short and J 5 bases short, with 15 bases between. The CDR3: CASGKADGETQYF. In DNA, the CDR3 is TGTGCCAGCGGGAAGGCGGACGGGGAGACCCAGTACTTC.

This clone was recorded once. This chain connects TRBV5-1 to TRBJ2-3; D remains ambiguous. Germline loops: CDR1 SGHRS, CDR2 YFSETQ. The V end lost 1 base, the J end lost 5 bases, and 11 bases lay between the germline ends. This CDR3 is 14 amino acids long. The CDR3 DNA is TGCGCCAGCAGCTTGCAGACGACGGAAGATACGCAGTATTTT. It codes for CASSLQTTEDTQYF.

The V call is TRBV2, the J call TRBJ2-3; TRBD1 matches at 7 bases. Germline V gene lookup returns CDR1 SNHLY and CDR2 FYNNEI. The CDR3 spans 14 residues. After removal of 2 bases from V and 8 bases from J, the junction contained 7 bases not matched to a gene. The CDR3 DNA reads as TGTGCCAGCAGTGAATACAGGGGCGACAGTACGCAGTATTTT. Translation: CASSEYRGDSTQYF. Based on the CDR3 plus reference TRBV2 and TRBJ2-3, the full variable domain is EPEVTQTPSHQVTQMGQEVILRCVPISNHLYFYWYRQILGQKVEFLVSFYNNEISEKSEIFDDQFSVERPDGSNFTLKIRSTKLEDSAMYFCASSEYRGDSTQYFGPGTRLTVL.

This chain joins TRBV5-1 and TRBJ1-1; D is ambiguous. With 2 bases removed from V and 4 bases from J, the gap between germline ends came to 12 bases. Germline CDR1 and CDR2: SGHRS and YFSETQ. This CDR3 comprises 14 residues. The CDR3 region is CASSFAHRGTEAFF. The CDR3 coding sequence is TGCGCCAGCAGCTTCGCTCACCGCGGCACTGAAGCTTTCTTT.

The chain employs TRBV6-5 and TRBJ1-6; D is uncertain. CDR1 MNHEY and CDR2 SVGAGI come from the germline V gene. V lost 8 bases to trimming and J lost 9 bases, with 17 bases between them. The CDR3 runs 14 residues. The DNA of the CDR3 is TGTGCCAGCCGCCCTCTCCGGGTCGGTTCACCCCTCCACTTT. Its translation: CASRPLRVGSPLHF.

The genes are TRBV4-1 and TRBJ2-1, with 8 bases that match TRBD1. Germline assignment: CDR1 MGHRA and CDR2 YSYEKL. J gave up 3 bases and V 1 base, and 5 bases lay outside the gene matches. The CDR3 consists of 16 residues. The CDR3 loop is CASSQVGTGLYNEQFF. The CDR3 DNA reads as TGCGCCAGCAGCCAAGTGGGGACAGGACTCTACAATGAGCAGTTCTTC.

The J gene is TRBJ1-1, the V gene TRBV18; weak D call: TRBD1 (5 bases). Germline V gene data show CDR1 as KGHSH and CDR2 as LQKENI. With 3 bases removed from V and 1 base from J, the gap between germline ends came to 12 bases. This CDR3 has 15 amino acids. For the CDR3, the DNA is TGTGCCAGCTCACCTGGCGGCAGGGCGAACACTGAAGCTTTCTTT. It codes for CASSPGGRANTEAFF.

This clone has a single count. This chain uses TRBV5-8 with TRBJ1-5; 9 nucleotides agree with TRBD1. In germline, CDR1 is SGHTS, CDR2 YDEGEE. The trim removed 4 bases at V and 3 bases at J, leaving 11 bases unmatched. The CDR3 is 17 residues long. The DNA of the CDR3 is TGTGCCAGCAGCCCGGTGAGGACAGGGGCTACCAATCAGCCCCAGCATTTT. Translation: CASSPVRTGATNQPQHF.